This T cell receptor beta chain was obtained from a study of T-cell reconstitution after alpha-beta-depleted transplantation in children. Overall study results and limits: Several hundred rapidly expanded clones from non-depleted graft cells reportedly supplied alpha-beta T cells about two months post-transplant. Surviving recipient T cells and thymic progenitors underlay high day-60 TCRbeta diversity in some patients. Hyperexpanded clones declined; after one year, newly produced T cells mostly supplied diversity.

Unique molecular identifiers tagged the TCRbeta library. TCRdb fed the PCR reads into MiXCR, producing one record per CDR3 protein. Of around 100,000 distinct CDR3 sequences in the sample, 6% were seen once. The CDR3 is 14 residues long. The germline V gene has CDR1 DFQATT and CDR2 SNEGSKA (reference sequence). A word on this clonotype: Its antigen is not identified.

This chain uses TRBV20-1 with TRBJ2-4, with 7 bases identical to TRBD1. This sample comprised PBMCs, mostly from graft donor cells, obtained 60 days after TCRalphabeta/CD19-depleted stem cell transplant. The origin of this receptor is a female patient between 2 and 10 years old who had a stem cell transplant for Fanconi anemia, so the T cells may come from the graft donor. CDR3 sequence (DNA): TGCGGACAAGGACAGGCCTTAGCCAAAAACATTCAGTACTTC. Translated, it gives CGQGQALAKNIQYF.